This is a list of T cell receptor beta chains from one sample in a study of blood T cell repertoires in COVID-19. Produced via immunoSEQ multiplex PCR; TCRdb's table is partial and in-frame only. The table shows tens of thousands of clones, with approximately 91% occurring only once. The material sequenced was peripheral blood. The receptors shown here come from a man between 60 and 70 years old with acute or convalescent COVID-19. The CDR3 runs from the conserved cysteine through the conserved F or W. The order of the fields is clone size, D gene, V gene, J gene, CDR3 protein, CDR3 DNA. D genes are given only for firm matches. Clone size is given for some rows only: seen once, a few or many times, or a class if the clone is expanded.

NA	NA	TRBV19	TRBJ1-5	CASSKQAHQPQHF	TGTGCCAGTAGTAAACAGGCTCATCAGCCCCAGCATTTT
NA	TRBD1	TRBV29-1	TRBJ1-2	CSVQGNSDYGYTF	TGCAGCGTACAGGGGAATTCGGACTATGGCTACACCTTC
NA	NA	TRBV18	TRBJ1-3	CASSQNGERGNTIYF	TGTGCCAGCTCACAGAACGGTGAGCGAGGAAACACCATATATTTT
NA	TRBD1	TRBV27	TRBJ2-7	CASSSTGAEQYF	TGTGCCAGCAGTTCCACAGGGGCCGAGCAGTACTTC
NA	NA	TRBV5-1	TRBJ1-3	CASSFGRRDSGNTIYF	TGCGCCAGCAGCTTCGGTCGGAGAGACTCTGGAAACACCATATATTTT
NA	NA	TRBV7-3	TRBJ2-2	CASSLSAGELFF	TGTGCCAGCAGCTTATCCGCCGGGGAGCTGTTTTTT
NA	NA	TRBV28	TRBJ1-6	CASSLWQGMGNSPLHF	TGTGCCAGCAGTTTATGGCAGGGTATGGGTAATTCACCCCTCCACTTT
NA	TRBD1	TRBV7-2	TRBJ1-1	CASSSQGRTEAFF	TGTGCCAGCAGTTCACAGGGGAGGACTGAAGCTTTCTTT
NA	NA	TRBV7-2	TRBJ2-5	CASSLDQETQYF	TGTGCCAGCAGCTTAGATCAGGAGACCCAGTACTTC
NA	TRBD2	TRBV6-1	TRBJ2-1	CASSAVAGGPGYNEQFF	TGTGCCAGCAGTGCGGTAGCGGGAGGGCCCGGGTACAATGAGCAGTTCTTC
NA	NA	TRBV11-2	TRBJ2-5	CASSLGLIGEETQYF	TGTGCCAGCAGCTTAGGCCTAATAGGGGAAGAGACCCAGTACTTC
NA	TRBD2	TRBV11-2	TRBJ2-2	CASSRTRDLAGNTGELFF	TGTGCCAGCAGCCGCACACGAGACCTAGCGGGGAACACCGGGGAGCTGTTTTTT
NA	TRBD2	TRBV19	TRBJ2-6	CASSSAGDSGANVLTF	TGTGCCAGTAGTAGCGCGGGGGACTCTGGGGCCAACGTCCTGACTTTC
NA	TRBD1	TRBV3-1/TRBV3-2	TRBJ1-1	CASSTRDREAEAFF	TGTGCCAGCAGCACCCGGGACAGGGAAGCTGAAGCTTTCTTT
NA	TRBD1	TRBV29-1	TRBJ2-3	CSVPGQGRGTQYF	TGCAGCGTCCCGGGACAGGGAAGGGGTACGCAGTATTTT
NA	TRBD2	TRBV11-1	TRBJ2-3	CASSPRGGGSADTQYF	TGTGCCAGCAGCCCCCGGGGGGGCGGGAGCGCAGATACGCAGTATTTT
NA	NA	TRBV5-1	TRBJ2-7	CASSFNRLDEQYF	TGCGCCAGCAGCTTTAACAGGTTGGACGAGCAGTACTTC
NA	TRBD1	TRBV27	TRBJ1-2	CASSRRQGRVNYGYTF	TGTGCCAGCAGTCGGCGACAGGGACGTGTAAACTATGGCTACACCTTC
once	NA	TRBV6-5	TRBJ1-4	CASSYSGLATNEKLFF	TGTGCCAGCAGTTACTCGGGACTTGCAACTAATGAAAAACTGTTTTTT
NA	TRBD1	TRBV4-1	TRBJ1-4	CASSREPDRVGEKLFF	TGCGCCAGCAGCCGGGAACCGGACAGGGTGGGAGAAAAACTGTTTTTT
once	NA	TRBV6-2/TRBV6-3	TRBJ2-4	CASSYSRAKNIQYF	TGTGCCAGCAGTTATAGTAGAGCCAAAAACATTCAGTACTTC
NA	NA	TRBV2	TRBJ1-2	CASSEGAGGNYGYTF	TGTGCCAGCAGTGAAGGTGCCGGGGGTAACTATGGCTACACCTTC
NA	TRBD2	TRBV5-1	TRBJ2-5	CASSLGLAGERSQYF	TGCGCCAGCAGCTTGGGACTAGCAGGAGAACGGTCCCAGTACTTC
NA	NA	TRBV7-8	TRBJ2-7	CASSLSTYEQYF	TGTGCCAGCAGTCTTAGTACCTACGAGCAGTACTTC
NA	TRBD1	TRBV5-5	TRBJ2-6	CASSLGTTGGFGANVLTF	TGTGCCAGCAGCTTGGGGACGACAGGGGGCTTTGGGGCCAACGTCCTGACTTTC
NA	TRBD1	TRBV27	TRBJ1-1	CASSSPTGQGAARTEAFF	TGTGCCAGCAGTTCCCCCACGGGACAGGGGGCCGCGCGGACTGAAGCTTTCTTT
NA	TRBD1	TRBV19	TRBJ1-1	CASSIIPPTGRVTEAFF	TGTGCCAGTAGTATAATCCCTCCGACAGGGCGGGTCACTGAAGCTTTCTTT
NA	TRBD1	TRBV6-5	TRBJ1-1	CASSTQGALSEAFF	TGTGCCAGCAGTACCCAGGGGGCGCTTTCTGAAGCTTTCTTT
NA	NA	TRBV29-1	TRBJ2-2	CSVVAGTFNTGELFF	TGCAGCGTTGTCGCCGGGACTTTCAACACCGGGGAGCTGTTTTTT
NA	NA	TRBV2	TRBJ1-2	CASSGTGSPIYGYTF	TGTGCCAGCAGTGGAACAGGGTCGCCTATCTATGGCTACACCTTC
NA	NA	TRBV6-2/TRBV6-3	TRBJ1-2	CASSSGRGYTF	TGTGCCAGCAGTTCCGGTCGGGGCTACACCTTC
NA	NA	TRBV3-1/TRBV3-2	TRBJ1-5	CASSPFGYSNQPQHF	TGTGCCAGCAGCCCGTTCGGGTATAGCAATCAGCCCCAGCATTTT
NA	NA	TRBV27	TRBJ2-3	CASRRGWETQYF	TGTGCCTCGAGGAGGGGCTGGGAGACGCAGTATTTT
NA	NA	TRBV19	TRBJ1-4	CASSIVGLGEKLFF	TGTGCCAGTAGTATTGTGGGTCTAGGTGAAAAACTGTTTTTT
NA	NA	TRBV19	TRBJ2-3	CASSISGLHTDTQYF	TGTGCCAGTAGTATTTCGGGACTGCACACAGATACGCAGTATTTT
once	TRBD2	TRBV6-7	TRBJ2-1	CASSLGLAGGPNRREQFF	TGTGCCAGCAGTCTCGGACTAGCGGGAGGGCCCAATCGACGCGAGCAGTTCTTC
NA	TRBD2	TRBV11-3	TRBJ2-3	CASSPLAGRWGTDTQYF	TGTGCCAGCAGCCCTCTAGCGGGAAGGTGGGGCACAGATACGCAGTATTTT
NA	TRBD2	TRBV19	TRBJ2-3	CASSKTSPDTQYF	TGTGCCAGTAGTAAGACTAGCCCAGATACGCAGTATTTT
NA	TRBD1	TRBV3-1/TRBV3-2	TRBJ2-1	CASSLRQGTYNEQFF	TGTGCCAGCAGCCTTAGACAGGGGACCTACAATGAGCAGTTCTTC
NA	NA	TRBV27	TRBJ1-5	CASSLKFPNQPQHF	TGTGCCAGCAGTCTTAAATTTCCTAATCAGCCCCAGCATTTT
NA	TRBD2	TRBV18	TRBJ2-3	CASSLGLAGGPHDTQYF	TGTGCCAGCTCACTGGGACTAGCGGGAGGGCCGCATGATACGCAGTATTTT
NA	TRBD1	TRBV12-5	TRBJ2-3	CASGIRTGIGRPSTDTQYF	TGTGCTAGTGGTATACGGACAGGGATCGGTCGCCCAAGCACAGATACGCAGTATTTT
NA	NA	TRBV30	TRBJ1-1	CAWSDSRNTEAFF	TGTGCCTGGAGTGATAGTAGGAACACTGAAGCTTTCTTT
NA	TRBD2	TRBV7-9	TRBJ2-1	CASSSSGLGYNEQFF	TGTGCCAGCAGCTCATCGGGACTAGGATACAATGAGCAGTTCTTC
NA	NA	TRBV11-1	TRBJ2-1	CASSLRSREGDEQFF	TGTGCCAGCAGCTTACGCTCTAGAGAAGGGGATGAGCAGTTCTTC
NA	TRBD2	TRBV18	TRBJ2-1	CASSPPALAGWNEQFF	TGTGCCAGCTCACCACCGGCGCTAGCGGGGTGGAATGAGCAGTTCTTC
NA	NA	TRBV29-1	TRBJ1-1	CSVAAAEGATEAFF	TGCAGCGTTGCCGCGGCCGAGGGAGCCACTGAAGCTTTCTTT
NA	NA	TRBV14	TRBJ1-1	CASSQEKGPFGTFF	TGTGCCAGCAGCCAAGAAAAAGGACCCTTCGGGACTTTCTTT
NA	TRBD1	TRBV24-1	TRBJ1-5	CATSDPQGAGNQPQHF	TGTGCCACCAGTGATCCACAGGGGGCCGGCAATCAGCCCCAGCATTTT
NA	NA	TRBV4-3	TRBJ1-4	CASSQDRQHNEKLFF	TGCGCCAGCAGCCAAGACCGACAGCATAATGAAAAACTGTTTTTT
NA	NA	TRBV5-1	TRBJ1-1	CASSFGGTEAFF	TGCGCCAGCAGCTTTGGGGGGACTGAAGCTTTCTTT
NA	NA	TRBV5-1	TRBJ2-5	CASSFAGQETQYF	TGCGCCAGCAGCTTTGCGGGGCAAGAGACCCAGTACTTC
NA	NA	TRBV18	TRBJ2-5	CASSPPTIGETQYF	TGTGCCAGCTCACCACCCACTATCGGGGAGACCCAGTACTTC